This TCR beta chain derives from a study of identical twins. This clonotype was detected a few times. Its antigen remains unidentified. Broader study findings: Cord blood beta clonotypes present at high abundance carried fewer insertions; no such pattern appeared in memory repertoires. Out-of-frame alpha sequences common to twins exhibited an excess of low generation probability.

V lost 5 bases to trimming and J lost 5 bases; unmatched junction nucleotides: 6. The CDR3 length is 16 residues. Per germline, CDR1 SNHLY and CDR2 FYNNEI. TCRdb independently ran MiXCR on the 5' RACE reads; one entry per CDR3 protein. The table includes hundreds of thousands of distinct CDR3 sequences, approximately 24% detected once. These data were likewise used in another study, on T cells expressing NK-cell markers. Per that study: TCR beta repertoires came from sorted CD3+CD56+NKG2C+, CD3+CD56+NKG2C- and CD3+CD56-NKG2C+ T cells.

The sequencing sample was made of CD4+ T cells sorted from blood. The J gene is TRBJ2-2, the V gene TRBV2; TRBD2 agrees at 12 bases. The origin of this receptor is a woman under 30 in good health. In DNA form, the CDR3 reads TGTGCCAGCAGTACGACTAGCGGGAGTGGTACCGGGGAGCTGTTTTTT. This encodes CASSTTSGSGTGELFF.